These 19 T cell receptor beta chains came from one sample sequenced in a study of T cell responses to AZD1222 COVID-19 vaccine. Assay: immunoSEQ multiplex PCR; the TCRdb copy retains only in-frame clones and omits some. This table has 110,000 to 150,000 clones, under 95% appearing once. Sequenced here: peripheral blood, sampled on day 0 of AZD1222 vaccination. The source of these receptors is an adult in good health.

CDR3 sequence (DNA): TGTGCCAGTAGGCCTAGCGGTTCCTACGAGCAGTACTTC. Residues: CASRPSGSYEQYF. V and J are TRBV19 and TRBJ2-7; TRBD2 matches at 7 bases. CDR3 length equals 13 residues. After removal of 6 bases from V and 1 base from J, the junction contained 3 bases not matched to a gene. Germline CDR1 LNHDA, CDR2 SQIVND (reference sequence). Complete variable domain (other parts from reference TRBV19 and TRBJ2-7): DGGITQSPKYLFRKEGQNVTLSCEQNLNHDAMYWYRQDPGQGLRLIYYSQIVNDFQKGDIAEGYSVSREKKESFPLTVTSAQKNPTAFYLCASRPSGSYEQYFGPGTRLTVT.

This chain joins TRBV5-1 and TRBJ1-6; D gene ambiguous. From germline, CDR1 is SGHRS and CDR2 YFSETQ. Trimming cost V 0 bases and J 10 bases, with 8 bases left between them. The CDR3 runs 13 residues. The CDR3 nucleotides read TGCGCCAGCAGCTTGGACAGCCCATCACCCCTCCACTTT. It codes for CASSLDSPSPLHF.

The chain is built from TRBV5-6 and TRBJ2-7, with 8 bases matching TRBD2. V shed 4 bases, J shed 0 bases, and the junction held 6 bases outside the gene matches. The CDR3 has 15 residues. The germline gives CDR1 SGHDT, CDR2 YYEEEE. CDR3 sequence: CASSHERGNSYEQYF. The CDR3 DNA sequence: TGTGCCAGCAGCCACGAGCGGGGGAACTCCTACGAGCAGTACTTC.

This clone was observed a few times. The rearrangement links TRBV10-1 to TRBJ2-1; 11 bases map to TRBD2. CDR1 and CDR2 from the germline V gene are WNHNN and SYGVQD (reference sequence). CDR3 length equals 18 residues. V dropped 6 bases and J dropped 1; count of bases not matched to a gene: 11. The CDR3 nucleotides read TGCGCCAGCAGCGCGGGGTGGCTAGCGGGAGGATCCTACAATGAGCAGTTCTTC. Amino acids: CASSAGWLAGGSYNEQFF.

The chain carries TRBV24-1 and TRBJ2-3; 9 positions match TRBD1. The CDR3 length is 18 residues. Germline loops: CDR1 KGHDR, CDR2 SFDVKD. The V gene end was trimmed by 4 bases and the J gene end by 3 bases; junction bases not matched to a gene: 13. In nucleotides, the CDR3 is TGTGCCACCAGTGACCCCAGTAGGGACAGGGAATTTACAGATACGCAGTATTTT. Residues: CATSDPSRDREFTDTQYF.

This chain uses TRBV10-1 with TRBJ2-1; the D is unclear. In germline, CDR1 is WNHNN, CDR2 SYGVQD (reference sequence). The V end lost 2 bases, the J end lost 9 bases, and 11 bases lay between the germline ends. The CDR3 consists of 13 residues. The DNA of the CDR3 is TGCGCCAGCAGTGAGCGGTTTGGCGGTGAGCAGTTCTTC. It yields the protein CASSERFGGEQFF.

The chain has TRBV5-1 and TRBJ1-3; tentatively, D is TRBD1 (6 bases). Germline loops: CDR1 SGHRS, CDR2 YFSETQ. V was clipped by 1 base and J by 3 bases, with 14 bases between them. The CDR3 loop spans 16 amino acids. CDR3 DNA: TGCGCCAGCAGCTTGTTCCAGGGGTTAGGTGGAAACACCATATATTTT. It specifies CASSLFQGLGGNTIYF.

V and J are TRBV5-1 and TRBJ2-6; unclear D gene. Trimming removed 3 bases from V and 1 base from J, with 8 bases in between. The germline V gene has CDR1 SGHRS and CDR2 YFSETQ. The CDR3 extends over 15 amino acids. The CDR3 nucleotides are TGCGCCAGCAGCTCGACTGCGTCTGGGGCCAACGTCCTGACTTTC. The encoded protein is CASSSTASGANVLTF.

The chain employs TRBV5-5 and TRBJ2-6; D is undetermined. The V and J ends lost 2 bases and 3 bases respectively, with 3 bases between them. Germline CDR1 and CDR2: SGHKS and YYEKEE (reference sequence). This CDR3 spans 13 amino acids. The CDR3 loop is CASSFGGANVLTF. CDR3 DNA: TGTGCCAGCAGCTTCGGTGGGGCCAACGTCCTGACTTTC.

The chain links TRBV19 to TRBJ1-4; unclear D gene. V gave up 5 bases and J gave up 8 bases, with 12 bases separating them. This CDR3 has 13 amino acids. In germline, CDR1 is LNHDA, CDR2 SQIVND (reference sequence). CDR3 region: CASSPLPREKLFF. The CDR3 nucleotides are TGTGCCAGTAGTCCGCTGCCTCGGGAAAAACTGTTTTTT.

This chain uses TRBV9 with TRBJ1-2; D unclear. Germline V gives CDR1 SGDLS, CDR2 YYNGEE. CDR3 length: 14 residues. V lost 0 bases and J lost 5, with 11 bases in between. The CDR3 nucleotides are TGTGCCAGCAGCGTAGGGTCAGAGAGGTATGGCTACACCTTC. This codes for CASSVGSERYGYTF.

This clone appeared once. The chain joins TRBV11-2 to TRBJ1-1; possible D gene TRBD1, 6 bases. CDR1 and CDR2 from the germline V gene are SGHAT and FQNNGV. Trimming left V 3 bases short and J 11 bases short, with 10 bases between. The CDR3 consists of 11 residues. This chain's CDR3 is CASSFGGGAFF. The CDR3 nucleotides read TGTGCCAGCAGCTTCGGCGGGGGCGCTTTCTTT.

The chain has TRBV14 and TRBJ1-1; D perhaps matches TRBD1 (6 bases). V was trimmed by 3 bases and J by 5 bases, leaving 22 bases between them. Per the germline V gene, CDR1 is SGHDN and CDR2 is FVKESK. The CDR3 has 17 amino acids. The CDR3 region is CASSHLRDALGTTEAFF. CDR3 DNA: TGTGCCAGCAGCCACCTCCGGGACGCACTAGGGACAACTGAAGCTTTCTTT.

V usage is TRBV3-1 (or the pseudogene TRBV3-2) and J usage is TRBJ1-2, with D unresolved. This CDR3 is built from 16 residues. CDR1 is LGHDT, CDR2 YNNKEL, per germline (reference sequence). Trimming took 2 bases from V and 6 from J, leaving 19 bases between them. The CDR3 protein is CASSQRIPRRSDGYTF. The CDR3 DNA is TGTGCCAGCAGCCAAAGAATCCCTCGGAGGTCGGATGGCTACACCTTC.

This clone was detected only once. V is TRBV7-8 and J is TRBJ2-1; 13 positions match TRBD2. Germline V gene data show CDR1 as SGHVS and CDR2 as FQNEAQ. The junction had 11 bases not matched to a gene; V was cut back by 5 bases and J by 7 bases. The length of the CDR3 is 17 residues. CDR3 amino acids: CASSQGLAGPTGNEQFF. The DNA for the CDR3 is TGTGCCAGCAGCCAGGGACTAGCGGGACCAACGGGGAATGAGCAGTTCTTC.

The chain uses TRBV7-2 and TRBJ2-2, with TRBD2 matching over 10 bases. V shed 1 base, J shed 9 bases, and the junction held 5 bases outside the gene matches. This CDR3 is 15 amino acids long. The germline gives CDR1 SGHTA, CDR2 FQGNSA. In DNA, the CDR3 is TGTGCCAGCAGCTTAGACCCAGCGGGGGGGCGGGAGCTGTTTTTT. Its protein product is CASSLDPAGGRELFF.

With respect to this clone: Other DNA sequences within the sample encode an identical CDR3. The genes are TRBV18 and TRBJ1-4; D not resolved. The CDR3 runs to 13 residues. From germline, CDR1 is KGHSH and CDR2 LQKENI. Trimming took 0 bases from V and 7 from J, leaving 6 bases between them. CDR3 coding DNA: TGTGCCAGCTCACCACCGTCGTCTGAAAAACTGTTTTTT. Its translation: CASSPPSSEKLFF.

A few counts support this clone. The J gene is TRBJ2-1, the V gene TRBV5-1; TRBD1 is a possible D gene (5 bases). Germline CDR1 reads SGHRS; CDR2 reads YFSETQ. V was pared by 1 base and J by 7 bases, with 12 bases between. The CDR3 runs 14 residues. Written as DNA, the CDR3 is TGCGCCAGCAGCTTGTGGCCAGGGTCGAATGAGCAGTTCTTC. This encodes CASSLWPGSNEQFF.

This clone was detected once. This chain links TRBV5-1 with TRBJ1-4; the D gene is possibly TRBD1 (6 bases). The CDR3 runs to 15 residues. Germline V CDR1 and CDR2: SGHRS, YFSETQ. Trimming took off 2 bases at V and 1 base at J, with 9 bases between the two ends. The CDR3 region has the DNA TGCGCCAGCAGCTTCGTACAGGGAACTAATGAAAAACTGTTTTTT. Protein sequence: CASSFVQGTNEKLFF.